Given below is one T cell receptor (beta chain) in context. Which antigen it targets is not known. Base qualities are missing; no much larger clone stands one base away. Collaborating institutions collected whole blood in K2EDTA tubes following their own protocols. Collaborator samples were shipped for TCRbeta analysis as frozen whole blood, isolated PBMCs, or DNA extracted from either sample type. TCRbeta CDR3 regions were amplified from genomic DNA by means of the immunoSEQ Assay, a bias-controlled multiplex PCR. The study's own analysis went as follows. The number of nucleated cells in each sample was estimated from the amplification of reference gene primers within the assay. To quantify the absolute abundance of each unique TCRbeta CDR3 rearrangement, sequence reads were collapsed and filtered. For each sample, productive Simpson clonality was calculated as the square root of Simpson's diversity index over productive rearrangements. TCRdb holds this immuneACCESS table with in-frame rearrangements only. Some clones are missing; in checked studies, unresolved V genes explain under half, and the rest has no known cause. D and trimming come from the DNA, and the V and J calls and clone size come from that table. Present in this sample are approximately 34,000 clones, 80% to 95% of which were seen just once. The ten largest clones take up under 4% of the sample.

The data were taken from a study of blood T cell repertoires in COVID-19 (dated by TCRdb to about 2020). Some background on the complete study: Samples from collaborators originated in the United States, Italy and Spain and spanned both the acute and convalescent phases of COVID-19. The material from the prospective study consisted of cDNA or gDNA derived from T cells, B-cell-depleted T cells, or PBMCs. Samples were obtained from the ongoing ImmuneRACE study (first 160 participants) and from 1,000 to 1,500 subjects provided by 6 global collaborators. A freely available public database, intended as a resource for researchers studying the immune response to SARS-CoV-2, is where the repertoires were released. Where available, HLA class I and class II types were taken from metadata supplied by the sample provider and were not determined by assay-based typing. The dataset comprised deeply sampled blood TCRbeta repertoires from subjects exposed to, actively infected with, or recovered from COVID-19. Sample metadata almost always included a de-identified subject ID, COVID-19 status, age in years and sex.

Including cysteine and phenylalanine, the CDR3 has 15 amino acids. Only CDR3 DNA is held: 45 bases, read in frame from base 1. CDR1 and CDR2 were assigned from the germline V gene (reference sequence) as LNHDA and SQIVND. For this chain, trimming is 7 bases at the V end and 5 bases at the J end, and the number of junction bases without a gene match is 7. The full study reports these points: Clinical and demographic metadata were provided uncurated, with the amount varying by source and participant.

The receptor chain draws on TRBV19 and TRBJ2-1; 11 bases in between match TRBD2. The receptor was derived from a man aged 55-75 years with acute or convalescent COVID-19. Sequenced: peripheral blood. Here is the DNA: TGTGCCAGTAACCTCCGACTAGCGGGAAACAATGAGCAGTTCTTC. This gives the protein CASNLRLAGNNEQFF.